One and the same sample provided the 27 T cell receptor beta chains below, sequenced in a study of CD8 T cells in Susac syndrome. When the RNA was reverse transcribed, random hexamers were used with an input of roughly 0.45 to 1 ug. TCRdb re-called the immunoSEQ multiplex PCR reads with MiXCR, one entry per CDR3 protein. The sample gives roughly 190,000 distinct CDR3 sequences, roughly 91% of which show up once; around 0.085% is in the top ten. The sequencing sample was made of CD4+ T cells from PBMCs. The source is a human donor with Susac syndrome.

This clonotype was seen just once. The gene calls are TRBV19 and TRBJ2-5, with D possibly TRBD2 on 7 matching bases. Germline V gene sequence: CDR1 LNHDA, CDR2 SQIVND (reference sequence). This CDR3 has 16 amino acids. Trimming shortened V by 10 bases and J by 4 bases, and 25 bases separated the two germline ends. The CDR3 nucleotides read TGTGCCACCCGACCCCCCAGAGGGGGGGGCCGAGAGACCCAGTACTTC. Translation: CATRPPRGGGRETQYF.

The J gene is TRBJ1-1, the V gene TRBV7-9; no clear D gene. The CDR3 contains 14 residues. From germline, CDR1 is SEHNR and CDR2 FQNEAQ (reference sequence). The V gene lost 5 bases and the J gene lost 8 bases, with 18 bases spanning the gap. The CDR3 DNA reads as TGTGCCAGCAGCCCAGGCACCATGGTGGCCGAAGCTTTCTTT. Encoded protein: CASSPGTMVAEAFF.

This clonotype was seen only once. CDR3 residues: CASRDNSGSPSEQFF. The CDR3 DNA reads as TGTGCCAGCAGGGATAATAGCGGGAGTCCCTCTGAGCAGTTCTTC. This chain links TRBV28 with TRBJ2-1; 9 nucleotides match TRBD2. Losses at the gene ends were 6 bases for V and 9 bases for J; bases not matched to a gene: 12. Germline V gene lookup returns CDR1 MDHEN and CDR2 SYDVKM. The CDR3 loop spans 15 amino acids.

The rearrangement uses TRBV5-6 and TRBJ2-3, with D unresolved. The V end was cut by 4 bases, the J end by 3 bases, with 3 bases between. CDR1 is SGHDT and CDR2 is YYEEEE in the germline V gene. This CDR3 region has 11 residues. The CDR3 sequence is CASSKTDTQYF. DNA of the CDR3: TGTGCCAGCAGCAAAACAGATACGCAGTATTTT.

CDR3 DNA: TGCAGCGTTGAGAAAACTGGGGGACAGGGTACCTACGAGCAGTACTTC. It codes for CSVEKTGGQGTYEQYF. J is TRBJ2-7 and V is TRBV29-1; 9 nucleotides match TRBD1. The germline V gene has CDR1 SQVTM and CDR2 ANQGSEA. The trim removed 3 bases at V and 2 bases at J, leaving 11 bases unmatched. The CDR3 extends over 16 amino acids.

The chain couples TRBV10-3 to TRBJ2-3; D ambiguous. CDR1 and CDR2 (germline): ENHRY, SYGVKD. V shed 11 bases and J shed 4 bases, with 22 bases lying between them. This CDR3 spans 15 amino acids. CDR3 nucleotides: TGTGCCGTCCATGGCAGCGATTCTATTTCAGATACGCAGTATTTT. Translation gives CAVHGSDSISDTQYF.

The chain joins TRBV5-1 to TRBJ2-1, with 7 bases fitting TRBD1. The CDR3 totals 14 residues. V was clipped by 4 bases and J by 4 bases; unmatched bases: 5. Germline lookup yields CDR1 SGHRS and CDR2 YFSETQ. CDR3 sequence reads: CASSRDSIYNEQFF. CDR3 in DNA: TGCGCCAGCAGCCGGGACAGCATATACAATGAGCAGTTCTTC. Using reference TRBV5-1 and TRBJ2-1 for the parts outside the CDR3, the full variable domain is KAGVTQTPRYLIKTRGQQVTLSCSPISGHRSVSWYQQTPGQGLQFLFEYFSETQRNKGNFPGRFSGRQFSNSRSEMNVSTLELGDSALYLCASSRDSIYNEQFFGPGTRLTVL.

This sequence joins TRBV27 and TRBJ1-3; D is unclear. V shed 0 bases and J shed 4 bases, with 10 bases lying between them. Germline loops: CDR1 MNHEY, CDR2 SMNVEV (reference sequence). This CDR3 has 15 amino acids. The DNA of the CDR3 is TGTGCCAGCAGTTTATCAAACAGATTGGGAAACACCATATATTTT. Residues: CASSLSNRLGNTIYF.

The CDR3 here is CASSVTPGGLNTGELFF. For the CDR3, the DNA is TGTGCCAGCAGCGTAACCCCGGGGGGACTAAACACCGGGGAGCTGTTTTTT. V usage is TRBV9 and J usage is TRBJ2-2; 7 bases fit TRBD2. This CDR3 has 17 residues. Losses at the gene ends were 1 base for V and 2 bases for J; bases not matched to a gene: 8. Germline lookup yields CDR1 SGDLS and CDR2 YYNGEE.

The gene calls are TRBV12-3 or TRBV12-4 and TRBJ1-1; D gene unclear. This CDR3 contains 15 residues. The V end was cut by 2 bases, the J end by 5 bases, with 15 bases between. The CDR3 DNA reads TGTGCCAGCAGTTTATTTTCGACGGTGGGGACTGAAGCTTTCTTT. Its translation is CASSLFSTVGTEAFF.

CDR3 nucleotides: TGCGCCAGCAGCCAACTTGAACAGGGTTATGCCTACAATGAGCAGTTCTTC. Residues: CASSQLEQGYAYNEQFF. This chain uses TRBV4-1 with TRBJ2-1; the D gene is possibly TRBD1 (6 bases). The ends were cut back, 2 bases at V and 2 bases at J, with 16 bases in the middle. CDR1 is MGHRA and CDR2 is YSYEKL in the germline V gene. This CDR3 contains 17 residues.

The rearrangement joins TRBV3-1 to TRBJ2-5; D uncertain. V was cut by 1 base and J by 4 bases, with 7 bases left in between. CDR3 length: 13 amino acids. The germline CDR1 and CDR2 sequences are LGHDT and YNNKEL (reference sequence). CDR3 in amino acids: CASSQVLGETQYF. CDR3 in DNA: TGTGCCAGCAGCCAAGTGTTGGGAGAGACCCAGTACTTC.

The V gene is TRBV20-1, the J gene TRBJ2-3; 7 nucleotides line up with TRBD1. Trimming at V came to 3 bases and at J to 2 bases, leaving 5 bases not matched to a gene. The CDR3 spans 14 residues. Germline lookup yields CDR1 DFQATT and CDR2 SNEGSKA (reference sequence). CDR3 residues: CSARITGATDTQYF. Written as DNA, the CDR3 is TGCAGTGCTAGGATAACAGGGGCCACAGATACGCAGTATTTT.

This chain links TRBV19 with TRBJ1-5; D ambiguous. The length of the CDR3 is 15 residues. Germline V CDR1 and CDR2: LNHDA, SQIVND (reference sequence). V shed 1 base and J shed 0 bases, with 7 bases lying between them. CDR3 sequence (DNA): TGTGCCAGTAGTATAGTTGGGGATAGCAATCAGCCCCAGCATTTT. It is translated as CASSIVGDSNQPQHF.

The chain employs TRBV10-3 and TRBJ2-5, with D maybe TRBD2 (6 bases). The CDR3 totals 14 residues. Germline V CDR1 and CDR2: ENHRY, SYGVKD. Trimming removed 2 bases at V and 7 bases at J, with 14 bases between. DNA for the CDR3: TGTGCCATCAGTGAGCCCGGTGGGACTCGGACCCAGTACTTC. Its translation is CAISEPGGTRTQYF.

This clonotype was counted only a few times. V usage is TRBV19 and J usage is TRBJ2-5, with a tentative D call TRBD2 (6 bases). Germline CDR1 and CDR2: LNHDA and SQIVND (reference sequence). CDR3 length equals 13 residues. V dropped 1 base and J dropped 4 bases, with 7 bases sitting between them. This CDR3 reads CASSIAGVETQYF. CDR3 DNA sequence: TGTGCCAGTAGTATAGCGGGAGTAGAGACCCAGTACTTC.

The V and J genes are TRBV9 and TRBJ2-1; 11 bases match TRBD2. Trimming took 4 bases from V and 9 from J; bases not matched to a gene: 9. There are 15 residues in the CDR3. Per the germline V gene, CDR1 is SGDLS and CDR2 is YYNGEE. For the CDR3, the DNA is TGTGCCAGCAGCTTGAGACTAGCGGGACATAGTGAGCAGTTCTTC. The encoded protein is CASSLRLAGHSEQFF. Complete variable domain (other parts from reference TRBV9 and TRBJ2-1): DSGVTQTPKHLITATGQRVTLRCSPRSGDLSVYWYQQSLDQGLQFLIQYYNGEERAKGNILERFSAQQFPDLHSELNLSSLELGDSALYFCASSLRLAGHSEQFFGPGTRLTVL.

V gene TRBV7-9 combines with J gene TRBJ2-3; either TRBD1 or TRBD2 may fit D (5 bases each). The V gene's germline CDR1 is SEHNR and CDR2 FQNEAQ (reference sequence). CDR3 length equals 16 residues. Trimming cost V 1 base and J 1 base, with 12 bases left between them. Here the CDR3 DNA reads TGTGCCAGCAGCTTAGGATCCGGGACCCGCACAGATACGCAGTATTTT. Protein: CASSLGSGTRTDTQYF. Complete variable domain (other parts from reference TRBV7-9 and TRBJ2-3): DTGVSQNPRHKITKRGQNVTFRCDPISEHNRLYWYRQTLGQGPEFLTYFQNEAQLEKSRLLSDRFSAERPKGSFSTLEIQRTEQGDSAMYLCASSLGSGTRTDTQYFGPGTRLTVL.

The genes are TRBV7-8 and TRBJ2-1, with 8 bases lining up with TRBD2. After removal of 6 bases from V and 7 bases from J, the junction contained 8 bases not matched to a gene. The CDR3 totals 14 residues. Germline CDR1 and CDR2: SGHVS and FQNEAQ. The DNA of the CDR3 is TGTGCCAGCAGGAGACGGCGGGGGGCGAATGAGCAGTTCTTC. It specifies CASRRRRGANEQFF.

V usage is TRBV15 and J usage is TRBJ2-3; D is possibly TRBD1 (5 bases). V gave up 7 bases and J gave up 0 bases, with 14 bases separating them. The CDR3 runs to 15 residues. Germline CDR1 and CDR2: LNHNV and YYDKDF (reference sequence). CDR3 amino acids: CATKKDRSSTDTQYF. CDR3 in DNA: TGTGCCACCAAAAAAGACAGATCTAGCACAGATACGCAGTATTTT.

This rearrangement joins TRBV29-1 to TRBJ2-1; D is undetermined. Germline V lookup: CDR1 SQVTM, CDR2 ANQGSEA. CDR3 size: 16 residues. V was cut by 3 bases and J by 0 bases, with 15 bases left in between. The CDR3 here is CSVDLRIPGSYNEQFF. The CDR3 nucleotides read TGCAGCGTTGACCTGCGGATTCCAGGCTCCTACAATGAGCAGTTCTTC.

The chain couples TRBV19 to TRBJ1-5; no clear D. The CDR3 runs to 14 residues. The germline CDR1 and CDR2 sequences are LNHDA and SQIVND (reference sequence). Deletions cut 6 bases from V and 3 bases from J, with 12 bases between. The CDR3 loop reads CASSVGGNNQPQHF. The CDR3 nucleotides are TGTGCCAGTAGCGTAGGCGGAAACAATCAGCCCCAGCATTTT.

The table lists this clonotype with a count of one. J is TRBJ1-5 and V is TRBV28; no firm D call. The ends were cut back, 3 bases at V and 4 bases at J, with 7 bases in the middle. Germline V CDR1 and CDR2: MDHEN, SYDVKM. The CDR3 totals 13 residues. The CDR3: CASSFEGNQPQHF. The DNA for the CDR3 is TGTGCCAGCAGTTTCGAAGGAAATCAGCCCCAGCATTTT.

J is TRBJ2-5 and V is TRBV5-1; 11 bases agree with TRBD2. The CDR3 has 16 amino acids. V lost 5 bases, J lost 1 base, and 7 bases stayed unmatched. CDR1 and CDR2 from the germline V gene are SGHRS and YFSETQ. CDR3 nucleotides: TGCGCCAGCAGGCCACCGGGACTAGCGGCCCAAGAGACCCAGTACTTC. This encodes CASRPPGLAAQETQYF.

This chain uses TRBV7-2 with TRBJ1-1; D remains ambiguous. Trimming pared 2 bases from V and 10 bases from J, leaving 17 bases between. The CDR3 covers 14 residues. Germline V gene data show CDR1 as SGHTA and CDR2 as FQGNSA. The CDR3 reads CASSLFWAPVRAFF. DNA of the CDR3: TGTGCCAGCAGCTTATTCTGGGCCCCAGTCAGAGCTTTCTTT.

The chain recombines TRBV19 with TRBJ1-5; possible D gene TRBD1, 5 bases. V lost 3 bases, J lost 0 bases, and 9 bases lay in between. From germline, CDR1 is LNHDA and CDR2 SQIVND (reference sequence). The length of the CDR3 is 15 residues. The DNA of the CDR3 is TGTGCCAGTAGTATGTTGCAGGGTAGCAATCAGCCCCAGCATTTT. It encodes CASSMLQGSNQPQHF.

The chain joins TRBV6-1 to TRBJ1-1; TRBD1 might be the D (6 bases). Germline values: CDR1 MNHNS, CDR2 SASEGT. Trimming took off 11 bases at V and 3 bases at J, with 25 bases between the two ends. The CDR3 length is 16 residues. The CDR3 sequence: CAGEVIGGRSDTEAFF. The CDR3 DNA reads as TGTGCCGGAGAGGTGATCGGGGGGCGTTCGGACACTGAAGCTTTCTTT.